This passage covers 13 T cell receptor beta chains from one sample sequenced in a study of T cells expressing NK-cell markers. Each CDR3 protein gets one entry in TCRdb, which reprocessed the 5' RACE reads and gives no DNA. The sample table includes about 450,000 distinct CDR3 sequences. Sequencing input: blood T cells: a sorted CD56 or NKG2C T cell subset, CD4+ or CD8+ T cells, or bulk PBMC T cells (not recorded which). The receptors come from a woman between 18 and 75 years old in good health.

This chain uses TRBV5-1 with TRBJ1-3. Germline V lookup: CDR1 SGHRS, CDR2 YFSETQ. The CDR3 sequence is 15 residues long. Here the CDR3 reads CASSSGPPSGNTIYF.

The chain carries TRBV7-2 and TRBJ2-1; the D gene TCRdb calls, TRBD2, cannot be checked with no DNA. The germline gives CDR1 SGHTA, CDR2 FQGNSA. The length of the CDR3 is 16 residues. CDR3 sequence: CASSSGTSGIYNEQFF.

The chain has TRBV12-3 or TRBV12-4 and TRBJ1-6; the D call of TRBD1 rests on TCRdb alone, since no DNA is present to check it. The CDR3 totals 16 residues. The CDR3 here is CASSPTDRVYNSPLHF.

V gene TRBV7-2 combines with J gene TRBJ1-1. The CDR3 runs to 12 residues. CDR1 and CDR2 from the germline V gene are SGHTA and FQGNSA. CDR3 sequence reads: CASSLPYTEAFF. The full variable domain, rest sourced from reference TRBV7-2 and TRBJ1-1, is GAGVSQSPSNKVTEKGKDVELRCDPISGHTALYWYRQSLGQGLEFLIYFQGNSAPDKSGLPSDRFSAERTGGSVSTLTIQRTQQEDSAVYLCASSLPYTEAFFGQGTRLTVV.

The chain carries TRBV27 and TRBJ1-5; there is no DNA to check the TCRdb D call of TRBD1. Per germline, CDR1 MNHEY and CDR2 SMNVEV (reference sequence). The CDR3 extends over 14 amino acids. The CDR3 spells CASRNRDRNQPQHF.

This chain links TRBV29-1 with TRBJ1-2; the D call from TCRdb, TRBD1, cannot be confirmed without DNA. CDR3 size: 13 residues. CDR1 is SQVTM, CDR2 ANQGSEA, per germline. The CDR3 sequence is CSVVPDRVAGYTF.

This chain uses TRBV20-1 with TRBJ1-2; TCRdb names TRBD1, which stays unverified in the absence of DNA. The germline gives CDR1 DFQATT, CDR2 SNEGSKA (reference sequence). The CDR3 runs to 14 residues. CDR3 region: CSARDGATNYGYTF.

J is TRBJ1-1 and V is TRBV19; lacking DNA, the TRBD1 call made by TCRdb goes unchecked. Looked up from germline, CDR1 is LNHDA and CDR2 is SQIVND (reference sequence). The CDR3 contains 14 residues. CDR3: CASSIYGKDTEAFF.

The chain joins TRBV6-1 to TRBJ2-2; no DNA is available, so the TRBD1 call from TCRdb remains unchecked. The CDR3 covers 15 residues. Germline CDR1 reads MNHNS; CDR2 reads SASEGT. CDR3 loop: CASRTGTLNTGELFF.

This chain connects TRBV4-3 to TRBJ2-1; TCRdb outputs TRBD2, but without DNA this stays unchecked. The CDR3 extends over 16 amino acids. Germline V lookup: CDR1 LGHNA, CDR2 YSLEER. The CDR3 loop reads CASSQDTVTGGNEQFF.

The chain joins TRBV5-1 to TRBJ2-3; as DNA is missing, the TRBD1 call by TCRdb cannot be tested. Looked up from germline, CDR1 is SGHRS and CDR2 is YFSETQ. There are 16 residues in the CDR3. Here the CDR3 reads CASSPLPGQGTDTQYF.

The CDR3 is CSAYKQGAQGYTF. The chain links TRBV20-1 to TRBJ1-2; without DNA, the TCRdb call of TRBD1 cannot be checked. Germline lookup yields CDR1 DFQATT and CDR2 SNEGSKA (reference sequence). The CDR3 runs to 13 residues.

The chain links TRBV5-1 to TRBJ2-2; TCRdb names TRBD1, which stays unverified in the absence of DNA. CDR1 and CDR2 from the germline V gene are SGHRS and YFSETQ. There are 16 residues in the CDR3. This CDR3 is CASSPVNRANTGELFF.